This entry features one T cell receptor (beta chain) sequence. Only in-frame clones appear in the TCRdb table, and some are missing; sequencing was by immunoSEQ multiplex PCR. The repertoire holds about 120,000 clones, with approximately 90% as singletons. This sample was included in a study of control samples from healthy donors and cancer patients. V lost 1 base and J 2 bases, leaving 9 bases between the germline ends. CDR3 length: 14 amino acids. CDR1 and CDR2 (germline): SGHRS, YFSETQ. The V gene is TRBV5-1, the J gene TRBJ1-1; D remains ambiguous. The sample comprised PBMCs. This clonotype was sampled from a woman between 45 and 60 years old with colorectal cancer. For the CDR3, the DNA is TGCGCCAGCAGCTTGAATTCCGCTAACACTGAAGCTTTCTTT. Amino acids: CASSLNSANTEAFF. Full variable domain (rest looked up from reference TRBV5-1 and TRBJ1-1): KAGVTQTPRYLIKTRGQQVTLSCSPISGHRSVSWYQQTPGQGLQFLFEYFSETQRNKGNFPGRFSGRQFSNSRSEMNVSTLELGDSALYLCASSLNSANTEAFFGQGTRLTVV.